This entry is about one T cell receptor (beta chain). No antigen is known for it. Sequencing used immunoSEQ multiplex PCR; TCRdb keeps in-frame clones, though not all of them. The sample includes tens of thousands of clones, 82% of them seen just once. The data were taken from a study of T cell responses to AZD1222 COVID-19 vaccine. Germline V CDR1 and CDR2: SGHDN, FVKESK. The CDR3 has 13 residues. The V segment lost 0 bases and the J segment 6 bases; nucleotides outside the gene matches: 1. Overall study results and limits: All repertoire sampling was performed exclusively after the peak T cell response. Spike was spanned by vaccine-associated CD4 TCRs, with dominance at 160-218 and 743-854. Unmutated variant regions reportedly attract nearly half of all spike-specific TCRs. Spike-specific TCR breadth and depth rose after two AZD1222 doses.

This chain connects TRBV14 to TRBJ1-1; 7 bases match TRBD1. This material consisted of peripheral blood, taken on day 0 of AZD1222 vaccination. The sequence came from an adult in good health. The CDR3 reads CASSQDRGAEAFF. CDR3 sequence (DNA): TGTGCCAGCAGCCAAGACAGGGGGGCTGAAGCTTTCTTT.